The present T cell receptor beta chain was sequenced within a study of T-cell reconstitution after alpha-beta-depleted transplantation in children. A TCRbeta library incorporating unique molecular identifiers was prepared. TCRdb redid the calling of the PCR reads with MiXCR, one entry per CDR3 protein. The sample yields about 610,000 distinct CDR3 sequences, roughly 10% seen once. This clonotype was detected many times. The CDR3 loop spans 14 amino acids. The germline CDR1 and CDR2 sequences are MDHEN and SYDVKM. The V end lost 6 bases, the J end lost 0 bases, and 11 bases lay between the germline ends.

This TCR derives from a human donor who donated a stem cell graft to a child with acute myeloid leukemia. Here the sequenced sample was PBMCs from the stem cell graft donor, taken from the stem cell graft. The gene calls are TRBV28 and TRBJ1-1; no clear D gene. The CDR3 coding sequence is TGTGCCAGCAGCCCCCGGACGGTGAACACTGAAGCTTTCTTT. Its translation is CASSPRTVNTEAFF.